This T cell receptor beta chain originates from a study of T cells in narcolepsy. The CDR3 loop spans 14 amino acids. Trimming took 1 base from V and 3 from J, leaving 9 bases between them. From germline, CDR1 is SGHNT and CDR2 YENEEA. Broader study findings: Autoreactive clonotypes reportedly recurred in blood of same and different patients, not controls.

Details on this clone: Antigen specificity is unknown. Other DNA sequences from this sample encode an identical CDR3 as well.

Clones were read by immunoSEQ multiplex PCR, and TCRdb kept only the in-frame ones, dropping some. The repertoire holds some 32,000 clones, with roughly three quarters as singletons. The sequenced material came from memory (CD45RA-) CD4+ T cells from blood. The receptor comes from a human donor in good health. V and J are TRBV11-3 and TRBJ1-1; possible D gene TRBD1, 6 bases. For the CDR3, the DNA is TGTGCCAGCAGCTTAGGAGGGGGGTACACTGAAGCTTTCTTT. Translated: CASSLGGGYTEAFF.